This TCR beta chain was recovered during a study of regulatory T cells in long-lasting Graves disease. The time point denotes: newly diagnosed GD, antithyroid drugs for less than 3 months. Following extraction of RNA from PBMCs, that RNA was used to make the TCR library. In Xi'an, China, an endocrinology department was the source of patients. Details on this clonotype: Its antigen is undetermined.

Germline loops: CDR1 MNHEY, CDR2 SMNVEV (reference sequence). V shed 5 bases, J shed 2 bases, and the junction held 5 bases outside the gene matches. CDR3 length equals 16 residues. Study-level results: New patients shared fewer public clonotypes (around 970) than persistent patients did (over 2,500). Favoring TRBV28, TRBJ1-2 and TRBJ2-5 was a feature seen in persistent disease.

Investigators prepared the TCR beta libraries by applying iRepertoire HTBI primers and Arm-PCR of CDR3 regions. Using its own MiXCR run on the multiplex PCR reads, TCRdb lists one record per CDR3 protein. The sample consists of over 300,000 distinct CDR3 sequences, roughly 15% of them appearing once. This chain uses TRBV27 with TRBJ1-5; TRBD1 matches 11 bases. The TCR comes from a female donor with Graves disease. The sample here was peripheral blood mononuclear cells (PBMCs), taken at new diagnosis, from a patient treated with antithyroid drugs. The CDR3 nucleotides read TGTGCCAGCAGTAACCGGACAGGGGGCCGCAATCAGCCCCAGCATTTT. As protein: CASSNRTGGRNQPQHF.